Sequencing of this T cell receptor (beta chain) was carried out in a study of CD8 T cells in Susac syndrome. For the study at large: At the time their blood was drawn, patients with Susac syndrome were either therapy-naive, on corticosteroids (with some of them also receiving intravenous immunoglobulin), or on intravenous immunoglobulin alone.

Negative isolation was applied to CD8+ and CD4+ T cells, and FACS enrichment was applied to TEMRA cells. When the RNA was reverse transcribed, random hexamers were used with an input of roughly 0.45 to 1 ug. Across 54 Vbeta and 13 Jbeta, TCR beta CDR3 was amplified with immunoSEQ multiplex PCR. TCRdb re-derived calls from the immunoSEQ multiplex PCR reads in MiXCR, one entry per CDR3 protein. The data contain roughly 150,000 distinct CDR3 sequences, approximately 96% of them seen just once; the ten biggest clones take up around 0.15%. With regard to this clonotype: Its antigen is unknown.

This CDR3 has 18 residues. Study observations and caveats: The study recognized that the number of individuals in its TCR sequencing and HLA analysis was relatively small.

The chain recombines TRBV21-1 with TRBJ2-7; TRBD1 was called by the table and not checked on the DNA. TRBV21-1 is a listed pseudogene. Sequencing input: CD4+ T cells from PBMCs. The TCR sequence derives from a human donor with Susac syndrome. The CDR3 spells CASSKENNEQGIPYEQYF. The CDR3 DNA sequence: TGTGCCAGCAGCAAAGAGAACAACGAACAGGGCATTCCGTACGAGCAGTACTTC.